The 11 T cell receptor beta chains below all came from one sample that was sequenced in a study of cytomegalovirus exposure and HLA in healthy donors. Primers: 60 Vbeta forward and 13 Jbeta reverse. The data were produced by immunoSEQ multiplex PCR, yet TCRdb's version contains in-frame clones alone and is incomplete. This table has some 120,000 clones, roughly 78% appearing once. The sample taken for sequencing was PBMCs. The receptors stem from a male donor in good health and CMV-seronegative.

The chain uses TRBV19 and TRBJ2-1; TRBD1 is a possible D gene (5 bases). The germline gives CDR1 LNHDA, CDR2 SQIVND (reference sequence). This CDR3 contains 16 residues. V was trimmed by 2 bases and J by 5 bases, leaving 16 bases between them. This CDR3 reads CASSIMGQGPDNEQFF. The DNA of the CDR3 is TGTGCCAGTAGTATAATGGGGCAGGGTCCTGACAATGAGCAGTTCTTC. The whole variable domain, remainder taken from reference TRBV19 and TRBJ2-1, is DGGITQSPKYLFRKEGQNVTLSCEQNLNHDAMYWYRQDPGQGLRLIYYSQIVNDFQKGDIAEGYSVSREKKESFPLTVTSAQKNPTAFYLCASSIMGQGPDNEQFFGPGTRLTVL.

This CDR3 is CASTVSGETGELFF. The DNA of the CDR3 is TGTGCCAGCACCGTTAGCGGGGAAACCGGGGAGCTGTTTTTT. The chain recombines TRBV6-5 with TRBJ2-2, with 8 bases identical to TRBD2. Trimming at V came to 7 bases and at J to 5 bases, leaving 6 bases not matched to a gene. Germline V lookup: CDR1 MNHEY, CDR2 SVGAGI. CDR3 length: 14 residues.

For this clone: The junction does not match germline at one end; this may be a read error. J is TRBJ1-2 and V is TRBV7-9, with TRBD1 identical over 7 bases. From germline, CDR1 is SEHNR and CDR2 FQNEAQ (reference sequence). The CDR3 totals 12 residues. The CDR3 coding sequence is TGTTCCAGCACCGGACAGGAGAATGGCTACACCTTC. Amino acid sequence: CSSTGQENGYTF.

This chain uses TRBV5-6 with TRBJ1-2; TRBD1 matches at 7 bases. V shed 1 base and J 8 bases; nucleotides not matched to a gene: 11. Germline loops: CDR1 SGHDT, CDR2 YYEEEE. The CDR3 length is 15 residues. The CDR3 coding sequence is TGTGCCAGCAGCTTGTCCCCGACAGGGTTACACGGCTACACCTTC. Translated, it gives CASSLSPTGLHGYTF. The complete variable domain, with remaining parts taken from reference TRBV5-6 and TRBJ1-2, reads DAGVTQSPTHLIKTRGQQVTLRCSPKSGHDTVSWYQQALGQGPQFIFQYYEEEERQRGNFPDRFSGHQFPNYSSELNVNALLLGDSALYLCASSLSPTGLHGYTFGSGTRLTVV.

The chain is built from TRBV19 and TRBJ2-4; D not resolved. The CDR3 totals 13 residues. V was clipped by 3 bases and J by 2 bases, with 5 bases between them. Germline values: CDR1 LNHDA, CDR2 SQIVND (reference sequence). The CDR3 sequence is CASSIISKNIQYF. CDR3 in DNA: TGTGCCAGTAGTATTATCTCCAAAAACATTCAGTACTTC.

The V gene is TRBV7-9, the J gene TRBJ1-1, with a tentative D call TRBD1 (6 bases). Trimming stripped 1 base from V and 1 base from J, with 13 bases between. The CDR3 spans 16 residues. CDR1 and CDR2 (germline): SEHNR, FQNEAQ (reference sequence). This CDR3 reads CASSLEPGAKNTEAFF. The CDR3 DNA reads as TGTGCCAGCAGCTTAGAACCAGGGGCGAAGAACACTGAAGCTTTCTTT.

The chain combines TRBV30 with TRBJ2-1; 12 bases match TRBD2. Germline CDR1 and CDR2: GTSNPN and SVGIG (reference sequence). The J segment lost 9 bases and the V segment lost 5 bases, leaving 17 bases of the junction unmatched. This CDR3 contains 17 residues. The CDR3 spells CAWVPLDLAGGPGEQFF. Here the CDR3 DNA reads TGTGCCTGGGTTCCCCTCGATCTAGCGGGGGGGCCCGGTGAGCAGTTCTTC.

This chain connects TRBV5-1 to TRBJ2-5; D remains unclear. TRBJ2-7 matches the DNA end more closely, so the J call is doubtful. Germline V gene lookup returns CDR1 SGHRS and CDR2 YFSETQ. CDR3 size: 13 residues. CDR3 nucleotides: TGCGCCAGCAGCTCCTACGGGTCCTACGAGCAGTACTTC. Protein: CASSSYGSYEQYF.

This chain uses TRBV6-4 with TRBJ1-2, with TRBD1 as a possible D gene (5 bases). The V end lost 0 bases, the J end lost 8 bases, and 10 bases lay between the germline ends. CDR1 is MRHNA, CDR2 SNTAGT, per germline. The CDR3 contains 13 residues. The DNA of the CDR3 is TGTGCCAGCAGTGACTCAGGGACTCGAGGCTACACCTTC. It encodes CASSDSGTRGYTF.

This sequence joins TRBV6-5 and TRBJ2-5, with D possibly TRBD2 on 6 matching bases. The better agreement between TRBJ2-7 and the DNA end casts doubt on the J call. This CDR3 contains 14 residues. Germline CDR1 MNHEY, CDR2 SVGAGI. The chain's CDR3 is CASSYSRRGYEQYF. The CDR3 nucleotides read TGTGCCAGCAGTTACTCTCGGCGGGGCTACGAGCAGTACTTC.

This rearrangement joins TRBV19 to TRBJ2-2, with D tentatively TRBD2 (6 bases). CDR1 is LNHDA and CDR2 is SQIVND in the germline V gene (reference sequence). The CDR3 has 14 amino acids. Trimming removed 6 bases at V and 4 bases at J, with 12 bases between. CDR3 protein: CASSAGPSTGELFF. CDR3 DNA: TGTGCCAGTAGCGCGGGACCTAGCACCGGGGAGCTGTTTTTT.